These 27 T cell receptor beta chains originate from one sample sequenced in a study of STAT3 mutations in large granular lymphocyte leukemia. Notes on the study in general: Every T-cell large granular lymphocyte leukemia patient had at least one immunodominant TCR beta clonotype.

Clones were sequenced by immunoSEQ multiplex PCR, and TCRdb holds only the in-frame ones, with some missing. The sample holds under 20,000 clones; 80% to 95% are singletons and the top ten take approximately 42%. These receptors' targets are unknown. Sample: peripheral blood mononuclear cells. The receptors here all came from a man in his fifties or sixties with T-cell large granular lymphocyte leukemia. Some clones in this sample may be carry-over from other donors' samples.

This clone appeared a single time. This chain connects TRBV5-1 to TRBJ2-1; D is uncertain. Germline V CDR1 and CDR2: SGHRS, YFSETQ. This CDR3 has 16 amino acids. V lost 1 base to trimming and J lost 8 bases, with 19 bases between them. CDR3 nucleotides: TGCGCCAGCAGCTTGTTGTCCGGCCCGCCGATGGATGAGCAGTTCTTC. Translating it yields CASSLLSGPPMDEQFF.

The rearrangement joins TRBV9 to TRBJ1-6; TRBD1 aligns across 9 bases. The junction had 6 bases not matched to a gene; V was cut back by 4 bases and J by 7 bases. The length of the CDR3 is 15 residues. Per germline, CDR1 SGDLS and CDR2 YYNGEE. CDR3 nucleotides: TGTGCCAGCAGCACGGGACAGGGTGGCAATTCACCCCTCCACTTT. Encoded protein: CASSTGQGGNSPLHF.

The chain links TRBV6-6 to TRBJ1-1; D is unclear. Germline V gives CDR1 MNHNY, CDR2 SVGAGI (reference sequence). The CDR3 loop spans 14 amino acids. Trimming removed 7 bases from V and 5 bases from J, with 17 bases in between. This chain's CDR3 is CASTPPRGGTEAFF. The CDR3 coding sequence is TGTGCCAGCACTCCCCCGCGGGGAGGAACTGAAGCTTTCTTT.

The rearrangement links TRBV6-1 to TRBJ1-1; no definite D call. V was shortened by 11 bases and J by 2 bases, with 15 bases between the two germline ends. Germline values: CDR1 MNHNS, CDR2 SASEGT. CDR3 length: 13 residues. CDR3 coding DNA: TGTGCCGCACGCCAAGGGTTTAACACTGAAGCTTTCTTT. It encodes CAARQGFNTEAFF.

The chain combines TRBV19 with TRBJ2-6, with TRBD1 matching 9 bases. Losses at the gene ends were 4 bases for V and 2 bases for J; bases not matched to a gene: 6. This CDR3 has 17 amino acids. The germline gives CDR1 LNHDA, CDR2 SQIVND (reference sequence). The chain's CDR3 is CASSTTGTGTGANVLTF. DNA of the CDR3: TGTGCCAGTAGTACTACCGGGACAGGGACTGGGGCCAACGTCCTGACTTTC.

This chain uses TRBV5-4 with TRBJ2-7; 7 positions match TRBD1. The CDR3 loop spans 13 amino acids. After removal of 3 bases from V and 3 bases from J, the junction contained 3 bases not matched to a gene. CDR1 and CDR2 from the germline V gene are SGHNT and YYREEE (reference sequence). The CDR3: CASSWAGGYEQYF. DNA of the CDR3: TGTGCCAGCAGCTGGGCAGGGGGCTACGAGCAGTACTTC.

The J gene is TRBJ2-7, the V gene TRBV20-1, with unresolved D. Per the germline V gene, CDR1 is DFQATT and CDR2 is SNEGSKA (reference sequence). V was trimmed by 6 bases and J by 3 bases, leaving 9 bases between them. The CDR3 is 11 residues long. CDR3 in DNA: TGCAGTGCAGCCGACAACTACGAGCAGTACTTC. It yields the protein CSAADNYEQYF.

The chain combines TRBV5-5 with TRBJ2-3; TRBD2 aligns across 11 bases. The CDR3 contains 16 residues. CDR1 is SGHKS, CDR2 YYEKEE, per germline (reference sequence). V was pared by 3 bases and J by 0 bases, with 3 bases of the junction left unmatched. CDR3 nucleotides: TGTGCCAGCAGCTCCTCTAGCGGGAGGAGCACAGATACGCAGTATTTT. This sequence encodes CASSSSSGRSTDTQYF.

CDR3 bases: TGTGCCAGCAGCAGGGGTAACGGAAACACCATATATTTT. It specifies CASSRGNGNTIYF. This chain joins TRBV6-6 and TRBJ1-3; possibly TRBD1 for D (6 bases). Germline CDR1 MNHNY, CDR2 SVGAGI (reference sequence). V shed 6 bases and J shed 4 bases, with 10 bases lying between them. This CDR3 region has 13 residues.

This rearrangement joins TRBV6-1 to TRBJ1-1; TRBD1 is a possible D gene (6 bases). The germline V gene encodes CDR1 MNHNS and CDR2 SASEGT. The V and J ends lost 8 bases and 0 bases respectively, with 16 bases between them. This CDR3 spans 15 amino acids. The CDR3 region has the DNA TGTGCCAGCGGAATGAACAGGGCGGTGAACACTGAAGCTTTCTTT. Translated, it gives CASGMNRAVNTEAFF.

The chain employs TRBV29-1 and TRBJ2-2; 10 positions match TRBD2. Germline V lookup: CDR1 SQVTM, CDR2 ANQGSEA. This CDR3 is built from 17 residues. Losses at the gene ends were 2 bases for V and 4 bases for J; bases not matched to a gene: 10. CDR3 sequence (DNA): TGCAGCGTTGAACGATTAGCGGGAGGTTCTGGCACCGGGGAGCTGTTTTTT. Translated: CSVERLAGGSGTGELFF.

The V call is TRBV11-3, the J call TRBJ2-7; 8 nucleotides line up with TRBD2. This CDR3 comprises 12 residues. Germline CDR1 SGHNT, CDR2 YENEEA. V shed 10 bases and J 5 bases; nucleotides not matched to a gene: 7. The CDR3 is CATPGTSHEQYF. In nucleotides, the CDR3 is TGTGCCACCCCCGGGACTAGTCACGAGCAGTACTTC.

This clone appeared a few times. This chain links TRBV18 with TRBJ2-3; possibly TRBD2 for D (6 bases). The CDR3 is 15 amino acids. Germline V lookup: CDR1 KGHSH, CDR2 LQKENI. The V end was cut by 3 bases, the J end by 0 bases, with 10 bases between. The DNA of the CDR3 is TGTGCCAGCTCACCCCTGGAGGGTAGCACAGATACGCAGTATTTT. Protein sequence: CASSPLEGSTDTQYF. Drawing the rest from reference TRBV18 and TRBJ2-3, the complete variable domain is NAGVMQNPRHLVRRRGQEARLRCSPMKGHSHVYWYRQLPEEGLKFMVYLQKENIIDESGMPKERFSAEFPKEGPSILRIQQVVRGDSAAYFCASSPLEGSTDTQYFGPGTRLTVL.

The V call is TRBV6-5, the J call TRBJ1-5; perhaps TRBD1 as D (5 bases). V was trimmed by 0 bases and J by 4 bases, leaving 10 bases between them. The CDR3 has 15 residues. Germline assignment: CDR1 MNHEY and CDR2 SVGAGI. CDR3 amino acids: CASSYSPAGNQPQHF. As DNA, the CDR3 is TGTGCCAGCAGTTACTCTCCGGCAGGGAATCAGCCCCAGCATTTT.

The V gene is TRBV28, the J gene TRBJ1-1, with D perhaps TRBD1 (5 bases). V lost 4 bases and J 1 base, leaving 16 bases between the germline ends. Germline V gene data show CDR1 as MDHEN and CDR2 as SYDVKM. The CDR3 is 16 amino acids. The DNA of the CDR3 is TGTGCCAGCAGTTCCCCGCGAGGGGCCCGGAACACTGAAGCTTTCTTT. Translated: CASSSPRGARNTEAFF. The full variable domain, its missing parts supplied by reference TRBV28 and TRBJ1-1, is DVKVTQSSRYLVKRTGEKVFLECVQDMDHENMFWYRQDPGLGLRLIYFSYDVKMKEKGDIPEGYSVSREKKERFSLILESASTNQTSMYLCASSSPRGARNTEAFFGQGTRLTVV.

This clone has just a few counts. V usage is TRBV7-2 and J usage is TRBJ1-3; tentative D call: TRBD1 (6 bases). CDR1 and CDR2 from the germline V gene are SGHTA and FQGNSA. This CDR3 is 16 amino acids long. Deletions cut 5 bases from V and 3 bases from J, with 17 bases between. CDR3 DNA: TGTGCCAGCAGCCCCTATGCCGGGACACTTGGAAACACCATATATTTT. This gives the protein CASSPYAGTLGNTIYF.

The chain is built from TRBV9 and TRBJ1-2, with 9 bases aligning to TRBD1. Germline CDR1 and CDR2: SGDLS and YYNGEE. This CDR3 is 15 amino acids long. After removal of 2 bases from V and 5 bases from J, the junction contained 7 bases not matched to a gene. CDR3 sequence reads: CASSVSTGTGYGYTF. CDR3 DNA: TGTGCCAGCAGCGTCTCGACCGGGACAGGGTATGGCTACACCTTC.

Here the CDR3 reads CAWSVGTGGPPEEKLFF. The CDR3 DNA reads as TGTGCCTGGAGTGTAGGCACAGGGGGCCCTCCGGAGGAAAAACTGTTTTTT. This chain joins TRBV30 and TRBJ1-4, with 9 positions matching TRBD1. The V gene end was trimmed by 0 bases and the J gene end by 8 bases; junction bases not matched to a gene: 13. From germline, CDR1 is GTSNPN and CDR2 SVGIG (reference sequence). The CDR3 contains 17 residues.

This chain uses TRBV5-1 with TRBJ1-1; D not certain. Germline V gene data show CDR1 as SGHRS and CDR2 as YFSETQ. This CDR3 contains 15 residues. Deletions cut 0 bases from V and 5 bases from J, with 14 bases between. The CDR3, as DNA: TGCGCCAGCAGCTTGGGTTTGGGAGTAGAGACTGAAGCTTTCTTT. Translating gives CASSLGLGVETEAFF. Together with reference TRBV5-1 and TRBJ1-1, the CDR3 gives the full variable domain: KAGVTQTPRYLIKTRGQQVTLSCSPISGHRSVSWYQQTPGQGLQFLFEYFSETQRNKGNFPGRFSGRQFSNSRSEMNVSTLELGDSALYLCASSLGLGVETEAFFGQGTRLTVV.

This clone was recorded a few times. The rearrangement links TRBV7-9 to TRBJ1-1; D remains unclear. The V and J ends lost 5 bases and 1 base respectively, with 8 bases between them. The CDR3 spans 13 residues. CDR1 and CDR2 from the germline V gene are SEHNR and FQNEAQ (reference sequence). The CDR3 DNA follows: TGTGCCAGCAGCCGACGACAGAACACTGAAGCTTTCTTT. It yields the protein CASSRRQNTEAFF. The variable domain in full, completed from reference TRBV7-9 and TRBJ1-1, reads DTGVSQNPRHKITKRGQNVTFRCDPISEHNRLYWYRQTLGQGPEFLTYFQNEAQLEKSRLLSDRFSAERPKGSFSTLEIQRTEQGDSAMYLCASSRRQNTEAFFGQGTRLTVV.

The V and J genes are TRBV25-1 and TRBJ2-5; the D gene is possibly TRBD2 (7 bases). V lost 2 bases to trimming and J lost 7 bases, with 20 bases between them. Per the germline V gene, CDR1 is MGHDK and CDR2 is SYGVNS. The CDR3 length is 16 residues. CDR3 nucleotide sequence: TGTGCCAGCAGTGAACACGGGGGGCGCCGCCCGGGGACCCAGTACTTC. Encoded protein: CASSEHGGRRPGTQYF.

The rearrangement joins TRBV5-1 to TRBJ2-3; 9 nucleotides align to TRBD1. Germline loops: CDR1 SGHRS, CDR2 YFSETQ. Unmatched junction bases numbered 13, after V lost 4 bases and J lost 4 bases. This CDR3 region has 17 residues. CDR3 nucleotides: TGCGCCAGCAGCCGGGACCCGGGACAGGGTATAGCAGATACGCAGTATTTT. It codes for CASSRDPGQGIADTQYF. The full variable domain, its missing parts supplied by reference TRBV5-1 and TRBJ2-3, is KAGVTQTPRYLIKTRGQQVTLSCSPISGHRSVSWYQQTPGQGLQFLFEYFSETQRNKGNFPGRFSGRQFSNSRSEMNVSTLELGDSALYLCASSRDPGQGIADTQYFGPGTRLTVL.

This chain's CDR3 is CASTISGSPGGEQYF. In DNA, the CDR3 is TGTGCCAGCACCATTAGCGGGAGCCCGGGCGGAGAGCAGTACTTC. The chain joins TRBV6-5 to TRBJ2-7; 9 nucleotides match TRBD2. The V and J ends lost 7 bases and 7 bases, in that order; junction bases with no gene match: 14. The CDR3 contains 15 residues. The germline CDR1 and CDR2 sequences are MNHEY and SVGAGI.

V and J are TRBV7-2 and TRBJ2-7, with 8 nucleotides matching TRBD2. V was clipped by 0 bases and J by 3 bases; unmatched bases: 7. Germline V CDR1 and CDR2: SGHTA, FQGNSA. CDR3 length: 16 amino acids. The CDR3 loop is CASSLAAGGSFYEQYF. CDR3 DNA: TGTGCCAGCAGCTTAGCCGCGGGAGGTTCATTCTACGAGCAGTACTTC.

The gene calls are TRBV7-9 and TRBJ1-6; D call uncertain. Germline V gene data show CDR1 as SEHNR and CDR2 as FQNEAQ (reference sequence). V lost 5 bases, J lost 4 bases, and 6 bases lay in between. This CDR3 spans 13 amino acids. Here the CDR3 DNA reads TGTGCCAGCAGCACCCGGTATAATTCACCCCTCCACTTT. The encoded protein is CASSTRYNSPLHF.

The chain employs TRBV5-5 and TRBJ2-1, with D maybe TRBD2 (5 bases). V lost 2 bases, J lost 1 base, and 7 bases lay in between. From germline, CDR1 is SGHKS and CDR2 YYEKEE (reference sequence). The CDR3 is made up of 14 amino acids. This CDR3 reads CASSLRESYNEQFF. The CDR3 DNA reads TGTGCCAGCAGCTTACGGGAATCCTACAATGAGCAGTTCTTC.

The chain carries TRBV7-9 and TRBJ2-3; no firm D call. CDR1 and CDR2 from the germline V gene are SEHNR and FQNEAQ (reference sequence). The CDR3 has 12 amino acids. V was cut by 6 bases and J by 8 bases, with 12 bases left in between. CDR3 DNA: TGTGCCAGCAGTTTATTGGACGCTACGCAGTATTTT. Translating gives CASSLLDATQYF.